Described below is a single TCR beta chain sequence and its context. The CDR3 consists of 12 residues. Germline CDR1 SQVTM, CDR2 ANQGSEA. Unmatched junction bases numbered 3, after V lost 7 bases and J lost 5 bases. The data are from a study of blood T cell repertoires in COVID-19. Assay used: immunoSEQ multiplex PCR; TCRdb lists only in-frame clones, some missing. The sample lists about 170,000 clones, roughly nine tenths seen once, with 9.5% to 12% in the top ten. This receptor was taken from a woman aged 55-69 years with COVID-19, enrolled during active disease. Sequences were obtained from peripheral blood. This chain uses TRBV29-1 with TRBJ2-7, with 12 bases fitting TRBD1. CDR3 bases: TGCAGCGCCGGGACAGGGGGCAACGAGCAGTACTTC. This sequence encodes CSAGTGGNEQYF.